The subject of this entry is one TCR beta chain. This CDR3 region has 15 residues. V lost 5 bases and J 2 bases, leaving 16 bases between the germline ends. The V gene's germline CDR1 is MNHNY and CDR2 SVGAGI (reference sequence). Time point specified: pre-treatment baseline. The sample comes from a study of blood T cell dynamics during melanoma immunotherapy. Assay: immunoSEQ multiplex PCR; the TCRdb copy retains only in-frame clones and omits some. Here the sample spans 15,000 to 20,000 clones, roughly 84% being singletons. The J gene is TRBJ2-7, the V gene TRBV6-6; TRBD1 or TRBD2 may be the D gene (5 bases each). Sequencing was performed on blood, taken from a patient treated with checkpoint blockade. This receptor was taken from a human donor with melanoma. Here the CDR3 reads CASSLPGTQTYEQYF. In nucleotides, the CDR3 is TGTGCCAGCAGTCTCCCCGGGACGCAAACCTACGAGCAGTACTTC.